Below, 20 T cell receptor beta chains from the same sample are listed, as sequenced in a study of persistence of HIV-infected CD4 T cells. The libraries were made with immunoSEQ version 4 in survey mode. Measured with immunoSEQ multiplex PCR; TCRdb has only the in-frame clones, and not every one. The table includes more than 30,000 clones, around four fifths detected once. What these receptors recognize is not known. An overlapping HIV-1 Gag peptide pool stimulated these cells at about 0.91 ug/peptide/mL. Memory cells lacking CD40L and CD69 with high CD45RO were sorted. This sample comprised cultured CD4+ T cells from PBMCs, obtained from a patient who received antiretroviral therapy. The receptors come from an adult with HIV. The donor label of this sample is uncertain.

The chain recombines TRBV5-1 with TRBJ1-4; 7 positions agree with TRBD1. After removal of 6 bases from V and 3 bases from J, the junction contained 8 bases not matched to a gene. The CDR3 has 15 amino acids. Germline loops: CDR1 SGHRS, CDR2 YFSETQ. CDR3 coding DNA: TGCGCCAGCACCGGGTTCGGGACAGCTAATGAAAAACTGTTTTTT. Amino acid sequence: CASTGFGTANEKLFF.

This CDR3 is CASSYDRSNTEAFF. The DNA of the CDR3 is TGTGCCAGCAGCTACGACAGGTCGAACACTGAAGCTTTCTTT. J is TRBJ1-1 and V is TRBV7-3, with a tentative D call TRBD1 (6 bases). The CDR3 extends over 14 amino acids. Trimming stripped 4 bases from V and 1 base from J, with 10 bases between. From germline, CDR1 is SGHTA and CDR2 FQGTGA.

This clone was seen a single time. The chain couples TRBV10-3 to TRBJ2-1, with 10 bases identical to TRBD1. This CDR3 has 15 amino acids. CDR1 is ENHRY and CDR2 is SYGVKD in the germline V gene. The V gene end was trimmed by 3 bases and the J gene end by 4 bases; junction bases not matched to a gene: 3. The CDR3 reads CAISDGQGGYNEQFF. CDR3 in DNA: TGTGCCATCAGTGACGGACAGGGGGGTTACAATGAGCAGTTCTTC.

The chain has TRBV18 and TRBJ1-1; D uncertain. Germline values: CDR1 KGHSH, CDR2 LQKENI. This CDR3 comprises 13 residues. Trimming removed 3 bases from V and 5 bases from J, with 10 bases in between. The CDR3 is CASSPGSGTEAFF. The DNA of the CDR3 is TGTGCCAGCTCACCGGGCTCGGGGACTGAAGCTTTCTTT.

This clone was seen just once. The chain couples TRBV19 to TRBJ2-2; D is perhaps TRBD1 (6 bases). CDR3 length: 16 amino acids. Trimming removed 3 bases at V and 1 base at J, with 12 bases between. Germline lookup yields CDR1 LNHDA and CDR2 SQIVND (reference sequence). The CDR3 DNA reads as TGTGCCAGTAGTATCTCAGGGGTGGGGAACACCGGGGAGCTGTTTTTT. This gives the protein CASSISGVGNTGELFF.

The CDR3: CSARVVDTIYF. The CDR3 DNA sequence: TGCAGTGCTAGGGTAGTGGACACCATATATTTT. This chain links TRBV20-1 with TRBJ1-3; D not resolved. V was pared by 3 bases and J by 8 bases, with 8 bases between. The CDR3 totals 11 residues. CDR1 DFQATT and CDR2 SNEGSKA come from the germline V gene (reference sequence).

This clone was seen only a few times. This CDR3 is CASSSHSGTLNTGELFF. The CDR3 DNA is TGTGCCAGCAGCTCTCACTCCGGGACCCTGAACACCGGGGAGCTGTTTTTT. The chain joins TRBV7-3 to TRBJ2-2, with D perhaps matching TRBD1 or TRBD2 (5 bases each). V was shortened by 4 bases and J by 1 base, with 16 bases between the two germline ends. The CDR3 runs to 17 residues. Per the germline V gene, CDR1 is SGHTA and CDR2 is FQGTGA.

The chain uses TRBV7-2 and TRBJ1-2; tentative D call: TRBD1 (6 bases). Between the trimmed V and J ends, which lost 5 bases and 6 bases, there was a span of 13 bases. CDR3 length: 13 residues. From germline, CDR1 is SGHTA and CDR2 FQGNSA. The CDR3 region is CASSIQGRDGYTF. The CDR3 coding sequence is TGTGCCAGCAGCATCCAGGGGAGGGATGGCTACACCTTC.

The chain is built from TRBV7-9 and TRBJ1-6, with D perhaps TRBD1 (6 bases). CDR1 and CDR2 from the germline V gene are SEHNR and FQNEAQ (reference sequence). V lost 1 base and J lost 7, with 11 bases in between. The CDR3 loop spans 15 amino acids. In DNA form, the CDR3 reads TGTGCCAGCAGCTTAGGAGGGGGGAACAATTCACCCCTCCACTTT. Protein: CASSLGGGNNSPLHF.

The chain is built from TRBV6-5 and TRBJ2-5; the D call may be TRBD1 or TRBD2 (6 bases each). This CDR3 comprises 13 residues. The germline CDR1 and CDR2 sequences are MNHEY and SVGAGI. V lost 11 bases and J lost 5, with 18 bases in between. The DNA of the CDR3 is TGTGCCTCTTCACCGGGGGCAGGGGAGACCCAGTACTTC. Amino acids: CASSPGAGETQYF.

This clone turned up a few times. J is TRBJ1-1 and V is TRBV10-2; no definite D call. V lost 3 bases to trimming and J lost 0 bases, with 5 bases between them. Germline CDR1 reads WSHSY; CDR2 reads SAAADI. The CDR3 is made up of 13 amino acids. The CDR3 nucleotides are TGCGCCAGCAGTGACCAGATGAACACTGAAGCTTTCTTT. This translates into CASSDQMNTEAFF.

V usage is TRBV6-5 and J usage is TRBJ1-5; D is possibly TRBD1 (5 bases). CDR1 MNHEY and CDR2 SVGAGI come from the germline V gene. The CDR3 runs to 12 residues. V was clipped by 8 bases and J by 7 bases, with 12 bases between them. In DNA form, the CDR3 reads TGTGCCAGCTGGGGCTTAGGGCAGCCCCAGCATTTT. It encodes CASWGLGQPQHF.

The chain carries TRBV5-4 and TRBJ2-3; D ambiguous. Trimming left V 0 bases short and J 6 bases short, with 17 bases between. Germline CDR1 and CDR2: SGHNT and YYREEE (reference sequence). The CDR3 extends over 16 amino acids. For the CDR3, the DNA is TGTGCCAGCAGCTTGGGATCATGGCTGACCCCGGATACGCAGTATTTT. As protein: CASSLGSWLTPDTQYF.

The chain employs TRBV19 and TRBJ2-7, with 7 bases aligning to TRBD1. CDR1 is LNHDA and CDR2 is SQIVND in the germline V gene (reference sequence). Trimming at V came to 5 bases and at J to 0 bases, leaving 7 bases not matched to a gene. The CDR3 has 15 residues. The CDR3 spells CASSGQVRSSYEQYF. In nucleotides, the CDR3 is TGTGCCAGTAGTGGACAGGTCCGAAGCTCCTACGAGCAGTACTTC.

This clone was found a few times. CDR3 sequence reads: CSVHGQGVEAFF. CDR3 sequence (DNA): TGCAGCGTCCACGGACAGGGTGTTGAAGCTTTCTTT. The chain carries TRBV29-1 and TRBJ1-1; 8 nucleotides align to TRBD1. The length of the CDR3 is 12 residues. Germline V gene sequence: CDR1 SQVTM, CDR2 ANQGSEA. V lost 6 bases and J lost 7; bases outside the gene matches: 7.

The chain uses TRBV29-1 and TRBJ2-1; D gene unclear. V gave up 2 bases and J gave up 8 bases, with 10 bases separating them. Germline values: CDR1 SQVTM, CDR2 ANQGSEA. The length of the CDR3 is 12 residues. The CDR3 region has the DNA TGCAGCGTTGAAAAAGGTGGGGATGAGCAGTTCTTC. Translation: CSVEKGGDEQFF.

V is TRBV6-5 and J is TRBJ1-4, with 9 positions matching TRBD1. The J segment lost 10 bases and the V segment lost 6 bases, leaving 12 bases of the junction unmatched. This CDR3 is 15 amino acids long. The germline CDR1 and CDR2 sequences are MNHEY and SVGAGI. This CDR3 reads CASRSTTGGGGKLFF. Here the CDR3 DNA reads TGTGCCAGCAGAAGTACGACAGGGGGGGGAGGAAAACTGTTTTTT.

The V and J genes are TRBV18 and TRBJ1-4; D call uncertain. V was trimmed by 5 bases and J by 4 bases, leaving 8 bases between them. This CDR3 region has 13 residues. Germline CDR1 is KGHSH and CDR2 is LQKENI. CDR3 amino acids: CASSSDLNEKLFF. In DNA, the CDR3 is TGTGCCAGCTCATCGGATCTTAATGAAAAACTGTTTTTT.

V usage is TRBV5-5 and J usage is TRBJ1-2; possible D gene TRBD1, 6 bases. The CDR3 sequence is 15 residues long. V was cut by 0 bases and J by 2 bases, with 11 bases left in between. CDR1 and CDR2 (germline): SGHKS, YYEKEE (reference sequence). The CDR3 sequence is CASSLETGTNYGYTF. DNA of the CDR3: TGTGCCAGCAGCTTGGAGACAGGAACGAACTATGGCTACACCTTC.

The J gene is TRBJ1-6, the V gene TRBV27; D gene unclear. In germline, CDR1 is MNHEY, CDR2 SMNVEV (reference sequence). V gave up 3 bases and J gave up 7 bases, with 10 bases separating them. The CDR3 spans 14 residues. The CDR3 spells CASSFSRLNSPLHF. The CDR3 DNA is TGTGCCAGCAGTTTTAGCCGCTTAAATTCACCCCTCCACTTT.